The clone carrying this T cell receptor (beta chain) was found once. The target antigen is unknown. The entry originates in a study of persistence of HIV-infected CD4 T cells. Study-wide context: Anti-CD3/anti-CD28 stimulation activated a higher proportion of cells than antigen stimulation, with lower memory fraction.

The CDR3 length is 18 residues. V gave up 1 base and J gave up 5 bases; unmatched junction bases: 15. Germline CDR1 reads MGHRA; CDR2 reads YSYEKL. Cells were stimulated nonspecifically with anti-CD3/anti-CD28 magnetic beads. CD4+ T cells upregulating both CD40 ligand and CD69 were sorted as responding cells. Study-wide findings and caveats: TCR oligoclonality correlated with proviral oligoclonality in the same sorted populations.

Sequencing used immunoSEQ version 4 in survey mode. TCRdb keeps only in-frame clones here, not all; method: immunoSEQ multiplex PCR. The table includes roughly 41,000 clones, 80% to 90% detected once. This TCR came from an adult man with HIV who was CMV-seropositive. The specimen was CD4+ T cells sorted from PBMCs after roughly 20-hour stimulation, collected from a patient who received antiretroviral therapy. The chain couples TRBV4-1 to TRBJ2-7, with 9 bases matching TRBD1. CDR3 DNA sequence: TGCGCCAGCAGCCAAGGCCGTGGGGGGGCGGGACAGGGAAACGAGCAGTACTTC. The encoded protein is CASSQGRGGAGQGNEQYF.